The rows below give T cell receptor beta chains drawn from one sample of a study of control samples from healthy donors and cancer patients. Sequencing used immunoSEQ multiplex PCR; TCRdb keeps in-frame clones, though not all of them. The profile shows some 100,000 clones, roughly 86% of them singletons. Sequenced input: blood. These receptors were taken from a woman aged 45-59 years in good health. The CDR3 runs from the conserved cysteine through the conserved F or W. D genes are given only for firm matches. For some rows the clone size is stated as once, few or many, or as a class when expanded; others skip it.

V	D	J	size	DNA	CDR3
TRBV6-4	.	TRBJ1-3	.	TGTGCCAGCAGTGACCGGGCGGTGACTGGAAACACCATATATTTT	CASSDRAVTGNTIYF
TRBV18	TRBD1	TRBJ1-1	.	TGTGCCAGCTCACCGAACCTTGGACAGGGGGGCGCGTTCACTGAAGCTTTCTTT	CASSPNLGQGGAFTEAFF
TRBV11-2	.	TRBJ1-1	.	TGTGCCAGCAGCTTAGAGCCCGCAGTGGGGACTGAAGCTTTCTTT	CASSLEPAVGTEAFF
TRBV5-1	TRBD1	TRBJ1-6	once	TGCGCCAGCAGCTTCGGTGGACAGGGATATAATTCACCCCTCCACTTT	CASSFGGQGYNSPLHF
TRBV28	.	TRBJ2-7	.	TGTGCCAGCCGTCGGGGACGGACAGTCGACGAGCAGTACTTC	CASRRGRTVDEQYF
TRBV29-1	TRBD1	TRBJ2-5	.	TGCAGCGTTGAAGATCTTTACTGGGGCTCTAAAGGGACAGAAGAGACCCAGTACTTC	CSVEDLYWGSKGTEETQYF
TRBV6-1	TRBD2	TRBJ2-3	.	TGTGCCAGCAGTGGCGGGACTAGCGGGTTCCGGGATACGCAGTATTTT	CASSGGTSGFRDTQYF
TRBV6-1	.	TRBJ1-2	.	TGTGCCAGCAGTGATGAGATGGTTTCTAACTATGGCTACACCTTC	CASSDEMVSNYGYTF
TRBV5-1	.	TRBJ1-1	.	TGCGCCAGCAGCCCCCTCTTGAACACTGAAGCTTTCTTT	CASSPLLNTEAFF
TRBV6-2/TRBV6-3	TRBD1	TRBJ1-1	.	TGTGCCAGCAGTTACGGCCCCGACAGGGGAATGAACACTGAAGCTTTCTTT	CASSYGPDRGMNTEAFF
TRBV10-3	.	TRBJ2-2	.	TGTGCCATCAGTGACAGGGGTAACACCGGGGAGCTGTTTTTT	CAISDRGNTGELFF
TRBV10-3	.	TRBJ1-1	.	TGTGCCATCAGGGACAGACAGAACACTGAAGCTTTCTTT	CAIRDRQNTEAFF
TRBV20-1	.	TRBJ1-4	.	TGCAGTGCTAGTGGGGGTCACGCTAATGAAAAACTGTTTTTT	CSASGGHANEKLFF
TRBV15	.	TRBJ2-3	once	TGTGCCACCAGCAGAGATTTGACAGCAGATACGCAGTATTTT	CATSRDLTADTQYF
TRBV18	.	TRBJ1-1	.	TGTGCCAGCTCCCTTCGTTCAGGGATGGCTGAAGCTTTCTTT	CASSLRSGMAEAFF
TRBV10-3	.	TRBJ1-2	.	TGTGCCGTTTCGCCCCCGCCCAGCGAGGGCTATGGCTACACCTTC	CAVSPPPSEGYGYTF
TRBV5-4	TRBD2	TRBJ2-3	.	TGTGCCAGCAGCAGACAACTGAGCGGGGGGGGTGATACGCAGTATTTT	CASSRQLSGGGDTQYF
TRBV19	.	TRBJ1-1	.	TGTGCCAGTAGTTGGGGTTTTTCGACTGAAGCTTTCTTT	CASSWGFSTEAFF
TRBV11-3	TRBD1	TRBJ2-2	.	TGTGCCAGCAGCTCTACCGGGACAGGGATCGGGGAGCTGTTTTTT	CASSSTGTGIGELFF
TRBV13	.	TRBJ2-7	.	TGTGCCAGCAGCTTATCCCTAACAGGGACGGCGGGGGAGCAGTACTTC	CASSLSLTGTAGEQYF
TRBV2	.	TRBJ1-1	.	TGTGCCAGCAGCTTAGGGGGAGGCACTGAAGCTTTCTTT	CASSLGGGTEAFF
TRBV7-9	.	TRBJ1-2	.	TGTGCCAGCAGCTCTCCCCGAGAAGGCAGAGAGGGCTACACCTTC	CASSSPREGREGYTF
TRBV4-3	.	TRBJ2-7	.	TGCGCCAGCAGCCAGGGAGCGGGCTACTACGAGCAGTACTTC	CASSQGAGYYEQYF
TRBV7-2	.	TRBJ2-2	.	TGTGCCAGCAGTTTTAGGACCGGGGAGCTGTTTTTT	CASSFRTGELFF
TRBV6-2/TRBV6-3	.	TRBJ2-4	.	TGTGCCAGCAGTTACCTCCGGGCCCCCGGGATGGCCAAAAACATTCAGTACTTC	CASSYLRAPGMAKNIQYF
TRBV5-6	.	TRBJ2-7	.	TGTGCCAGCAGCTTTGGTGGGACTCCCTTTTTCGAGCAGTACTTC	CASSFGGTPFFEQYF
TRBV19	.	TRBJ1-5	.	TGTGCCAGTAGTATCAGAGGGGAGGGGAATCAGCCCCAGCATTTT	CASSIRGEGNQPQHF
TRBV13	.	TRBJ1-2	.	TGTGCCAGCAGCCCGACGGGACTGAGCTATGGCTACACCTTC	CASSPTGLSYGYTF
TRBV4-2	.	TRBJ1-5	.	TGTGCCAGCAGCCAAGAGGGGGTTAGCAATCAGCCCCAGCATTTT	CASSQEGVSNQPQHF
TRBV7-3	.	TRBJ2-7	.	TGTGCCAGCAGCTTAGAGGGTACTAACACCTACGAGCAGTACTTC	CASSLEGTNTYEQYF
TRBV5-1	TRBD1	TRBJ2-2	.	TGCGCCAGCACTCCCGGGACAGCTAACACCGGGGAGCTGTTTTTT	CASTPGTANTGELFF
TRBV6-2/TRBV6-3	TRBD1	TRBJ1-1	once	TGTGCCAGCAGTGACACGGGACAGTTCAACACTGAAGCTTTCTTT	CASSDTGQFNTEAFF
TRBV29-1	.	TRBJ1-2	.	TGCAGCGTTGCCCCAGGGGTGACTTATGGCTACACCTTC	CSVAPGVTYGYTF
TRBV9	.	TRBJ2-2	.	TGTGCCAGCAGCGTTGGGGTGGTGGGGGAGCTGTTTTTT	CASSVGVVGELFF
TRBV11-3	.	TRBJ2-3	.	TGTGCCAGCAGAGGACTGGCCACAGATACGCAGTATTTT	CASRGLATDTQYF
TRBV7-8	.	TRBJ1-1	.	TGTGCCAGCAGCTCAGGGACGGGACCTGGCACTGAAGCTTTCTTT	CASSSGTGPGTEAFF
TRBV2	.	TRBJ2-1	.	TGTGCCAGCAGTATGCAGCCCAGCGGGGAGCAGTTCTTC	CASSMQPSGEQFF
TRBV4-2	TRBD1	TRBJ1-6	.	TGTGCCAGCAGCCGGCCCTCCGGGACAGAAAATTCACCCCTCCACTTT	CASSRPSGTENSPLHF
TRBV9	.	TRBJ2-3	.	TGTGCCAGCAGCGTACCCCACACGGATACGCAGTATTTT	CASSVPHTDTQYF
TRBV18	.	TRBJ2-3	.	TGTGCCAGCTCACCACAGGCAGGGCGAAGCACAGATACGCAGTATTTT	CASSPQAGRSTDTQYF
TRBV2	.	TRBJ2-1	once	TGTGCCAGCAGCATTGGGGGCAGCAATGAGCAGTTCTTC	CASSIGGSNEQFF
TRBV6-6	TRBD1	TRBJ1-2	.	TGTGCCAGCAGTTACTCGACAGGGACCTATGGCTACACCTTC	CASSYSTGTYGYTF
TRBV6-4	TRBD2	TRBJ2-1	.	TGTGCCAGCAGTGAGAATAGCGGGGGATACAATGAGCAGTTCTTC	CASSENSGGYNEQFF
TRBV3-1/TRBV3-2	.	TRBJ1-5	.	TGTGCCAGCAGCCAAGGTCCTAACAATCAGCCCCAGCATTTT	CASSQGPNNQPQHF
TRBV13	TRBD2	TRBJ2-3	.	TGTGCCAGCAGCTTGCGGGGGGGCGGGTTCCGAGCTAGCACAGATACGCAGTATTTT	CASSLRGGGFRASTDTQYF